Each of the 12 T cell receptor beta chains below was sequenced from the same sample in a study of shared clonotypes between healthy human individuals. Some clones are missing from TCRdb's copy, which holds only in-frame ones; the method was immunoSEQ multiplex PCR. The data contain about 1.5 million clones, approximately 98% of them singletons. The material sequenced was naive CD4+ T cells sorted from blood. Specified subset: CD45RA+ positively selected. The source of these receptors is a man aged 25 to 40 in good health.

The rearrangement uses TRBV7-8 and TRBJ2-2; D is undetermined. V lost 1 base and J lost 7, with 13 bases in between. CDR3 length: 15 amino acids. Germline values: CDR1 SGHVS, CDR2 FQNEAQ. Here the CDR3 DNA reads TGTGCCAGCAGCTTAGGACGGCCTCTGAGCGGGGAGCTGTTTTTT. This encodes CASSLGRPLSGELFF.

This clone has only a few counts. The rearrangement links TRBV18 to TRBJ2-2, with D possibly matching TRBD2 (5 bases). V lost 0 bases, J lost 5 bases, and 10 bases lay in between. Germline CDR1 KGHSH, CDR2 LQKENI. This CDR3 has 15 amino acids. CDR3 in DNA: TGTGCCAGCTCACCACCGGTCCGGGGAACCGGGGAGCTGTTTTTT. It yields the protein CASSPPVRGTGELFF.

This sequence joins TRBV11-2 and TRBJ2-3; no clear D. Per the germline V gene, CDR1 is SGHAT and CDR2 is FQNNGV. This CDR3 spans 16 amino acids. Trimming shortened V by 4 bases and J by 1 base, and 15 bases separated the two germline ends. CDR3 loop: CASSSLWSVGTDTQYF. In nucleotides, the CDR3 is TGTGCCAGCAGCTCGCTATGGTCCGTTGGCACAGATACGCAGTATTTT.

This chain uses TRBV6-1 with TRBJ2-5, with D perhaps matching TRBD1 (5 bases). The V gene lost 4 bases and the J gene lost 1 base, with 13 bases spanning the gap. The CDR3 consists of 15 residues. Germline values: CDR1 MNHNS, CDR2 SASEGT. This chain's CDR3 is CASSGSRVPQETQYF. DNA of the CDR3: TGTGCCAGCAGTGGAAGCAGGGTCCCCCAAGAGACCCAGTACTTC.

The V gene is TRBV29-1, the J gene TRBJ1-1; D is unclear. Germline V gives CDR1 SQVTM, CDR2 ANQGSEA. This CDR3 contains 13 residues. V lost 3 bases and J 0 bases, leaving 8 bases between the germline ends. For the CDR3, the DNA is TGCAGCGTTGAGGCAGACTTGAACACTGAAGCTTTCTTT. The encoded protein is CSVEADLNTEAFF. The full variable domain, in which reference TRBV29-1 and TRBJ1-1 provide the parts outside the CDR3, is SAVISQKPSRDICQRGTSLTIQCQVDSQVTMMFWYRQQPGQSLTLIATANQGSEATYESGFVIDKFPISRPNLTFSTLTVSNMSPEDSSIYLCSVEADLNTEAFFGQGTRLTVV.

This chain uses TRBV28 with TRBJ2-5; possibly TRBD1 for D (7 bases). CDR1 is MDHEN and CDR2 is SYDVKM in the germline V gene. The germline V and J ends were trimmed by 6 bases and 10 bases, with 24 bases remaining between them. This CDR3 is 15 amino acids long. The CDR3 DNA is TGTGCCAGCAGCCTTGGACAGGTGGCTGGGGGGAACCAGTACTTC. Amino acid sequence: CASSLGQVAGGNQYF.

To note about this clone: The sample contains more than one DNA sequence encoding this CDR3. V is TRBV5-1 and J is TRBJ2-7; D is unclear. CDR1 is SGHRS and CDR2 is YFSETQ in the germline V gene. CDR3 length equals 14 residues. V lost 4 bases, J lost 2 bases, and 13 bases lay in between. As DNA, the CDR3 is TGCGCCAGCAGCCCGGACCCTCCACCCTACGAGCAGTACTTC. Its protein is CASSPDPPPYEQYF.

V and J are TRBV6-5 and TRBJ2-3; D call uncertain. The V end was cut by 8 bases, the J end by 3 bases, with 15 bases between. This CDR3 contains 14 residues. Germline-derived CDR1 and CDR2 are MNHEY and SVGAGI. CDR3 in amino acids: CASWSGIQTDTQYF. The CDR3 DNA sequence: TGTGCCAGCTGGAGTGGGATTCAAACAGATACGCAGTATTTT.

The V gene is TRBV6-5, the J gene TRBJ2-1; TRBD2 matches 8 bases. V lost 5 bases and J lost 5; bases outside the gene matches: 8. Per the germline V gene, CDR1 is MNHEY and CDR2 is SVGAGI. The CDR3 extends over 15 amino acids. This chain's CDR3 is CASSPYFSGNNEQFF. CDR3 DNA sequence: TGTGCCAGCAGTCCTTATTTTAGCGGGAACAATGAGCAGTTCTTC.

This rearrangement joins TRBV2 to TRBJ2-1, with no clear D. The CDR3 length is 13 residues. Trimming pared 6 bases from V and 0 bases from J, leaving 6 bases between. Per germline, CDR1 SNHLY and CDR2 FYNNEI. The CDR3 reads CASREASYNEQFF. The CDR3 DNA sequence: TGTGCCAGCAGAGAGGCCTCCTACAATGAGCAGTTCTTC.

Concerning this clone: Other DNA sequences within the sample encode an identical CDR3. The CDR3 loop is CASSQDRGNQPQHF. The CDR3 DNA is TGCGCCAGCAGCCAAGATCGTGGAAATCAGCCCCAGCATTTT. The rearrangement joins TRBV4-3 to TRBJ1-5; D is uncertain. The germline CDR1 and CDR2 sequences are LGHNA and YSLEER. Trimming shortened V by 0 bases and J by 4 bases, and 7 bases separated the two germline ends. The CDR3 covers 14 residues.

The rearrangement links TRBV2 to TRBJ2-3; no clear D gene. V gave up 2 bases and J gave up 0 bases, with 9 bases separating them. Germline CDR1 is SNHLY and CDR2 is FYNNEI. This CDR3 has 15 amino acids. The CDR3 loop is CASSEHGLSTDTQYF. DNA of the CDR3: TGTGCCAGCAGTGAACACGGCTTGAGCACAGATACGCAGTATTTT.